This T cell receptor (beta chain) was observed in a study of cytomegalovirus exposure and HLA in healthy donors. This CDR3 region has 11 residues. CDR1 and CDR2 (germline): DFQATT, SNEGSKA (reference sequence). General study findings and limits: Because they were indistinguishable, some V segments, including TRBV6-2 and TRBV6-3, were excluded. Donors were assumed by presence/absence analyses to have roughly uniform sequencing depth. Prior analysis indicated that the majority of TCR beta V segments exhibited productivity approximately 87% or approximately 30% of the time.

The PCR contained 60 Vbeta and 13 Jbeta primers. The table came from immunoSEQ multiplex PCR; TCRdb's copy has only in-frame clones and leaves some out. The sample has some 84,000 clones, around four fifths seen once. For this clone: Its antigen is undetermined.

This chain connects TRBV20-1 to TRBJ1-1; D may be TRBD1 (5 bases). Sequencing input: PBMCs. This TCR came from a boy between 10 and 17 years old in good health and CMV-seronegative. The CDR3 sequence: CGGSPNTEAFF. The CDR3 DNA reads TGCGGGGGGAGTCCGAACACTGAAGCTTTCTTT.